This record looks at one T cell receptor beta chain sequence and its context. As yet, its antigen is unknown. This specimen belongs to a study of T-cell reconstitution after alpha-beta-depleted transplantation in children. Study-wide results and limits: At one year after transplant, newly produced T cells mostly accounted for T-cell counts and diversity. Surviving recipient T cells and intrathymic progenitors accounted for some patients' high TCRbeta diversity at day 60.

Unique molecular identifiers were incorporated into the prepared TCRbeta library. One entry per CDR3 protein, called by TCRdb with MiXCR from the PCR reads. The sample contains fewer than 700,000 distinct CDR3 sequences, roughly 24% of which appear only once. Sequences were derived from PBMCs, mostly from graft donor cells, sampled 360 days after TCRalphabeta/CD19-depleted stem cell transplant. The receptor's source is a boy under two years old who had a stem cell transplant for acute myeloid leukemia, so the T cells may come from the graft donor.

Written as DNA, the CDR3 is TGTGCCTGGACCACAGGGGCGGGTGGCGATGAGCAGTTCTTC. Amino acid sequence: CAWTTGAGGDEQFF. The chain joins TRBV30 to TRBJ2-1; 7 bases match TRBD1. Germline V gene sequence: CDR1 GTSNPN, CDR2 SVGIG (reference sequence). The CDR3 runs to 14 residues. With V trimmed by 4 bases and J by 8 bases, 11 bases remained unmatched.